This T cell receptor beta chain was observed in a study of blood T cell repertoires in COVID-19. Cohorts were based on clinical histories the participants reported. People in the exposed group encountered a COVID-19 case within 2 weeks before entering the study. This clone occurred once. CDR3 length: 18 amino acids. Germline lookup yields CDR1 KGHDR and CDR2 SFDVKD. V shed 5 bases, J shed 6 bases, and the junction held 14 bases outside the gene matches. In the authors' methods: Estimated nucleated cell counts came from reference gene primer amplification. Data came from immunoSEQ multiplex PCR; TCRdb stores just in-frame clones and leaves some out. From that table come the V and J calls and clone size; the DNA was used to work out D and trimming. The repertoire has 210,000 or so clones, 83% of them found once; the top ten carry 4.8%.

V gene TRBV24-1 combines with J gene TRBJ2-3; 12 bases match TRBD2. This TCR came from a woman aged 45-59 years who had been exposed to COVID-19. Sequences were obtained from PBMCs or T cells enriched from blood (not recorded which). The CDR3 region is CATSALPSGGGNRDTQYF. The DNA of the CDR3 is TGTGCCACCAGTGCCCTCCCTAGCGGGGGGGGGAATAGGGATACGCAGTATTTT.